This T cell receptor (beta chain) was captured in a study of blood T cell repertoires in COVID-19. The authors' processing: Scientists estimated how many nucleated cells there were by amplifying reference gene primers. Clones were sequenced by immunoSEQ multiplex PCR, and TCRdb holds only the in-frame ones, with some missing. V and J calls and clone size are those listed in that table; D and trimming were worked out from the DNA. Of some 250,000 clones in the sample, about 88% were seen once. This sequence originates from a woman aged 40 to 49 who had recovered from COVID-19. The sample comprised peripheral blood.

This CDR3 reads CASSPLGQGNQPQHF. CDR3 bases: TGTGCCAGCAGTCCACTGGGACAGGGGAATCAGCCCCAGCATTTT. This sequence joins TRBV6-6 and TRBJ1-5; 10 nucleotides match TRBD1. The V gene end was trimmed by 5 bases and the J gene end by 4 bases; junction bases not matched to a gene: 5. The length of the CDR3 is 15 residues. Germline loops: CDR1 MNHNY, CDR2 SVGAGI (reference sequence).